The TCR beta chain described here comes from a study of shared clonotypes between healthy human individuals. The protocol was immunoSEQ multiplex PCR, while the TCRdb copy is restricted to in-frame clones and leaves out a portion. Of around 83,000 clones listed, around 57% are singletons. Germline CDR1 and CDR2: MNHEY and SVGAGI. The ends were cut back, 1 base at V and 2 bases at J, with 8 bases in the middle. The CDR3 loop spans 14 amino acids. This TCR was recovered from a man younger than 40 in good health. The material sequenced was memory CD8+ T cells sorted from blood. Subset defined: CD45RO+ cells pooled with CCR7-negative TemRA cells. The V and J genes are TRBV6-5 and TRBJ1-1, with D perhaps TRBD1 (6 bases). CDR3 nucleotides: TGTGCCAGCAGTTACTGGACAGATAACACTGAAGCTTTCTTT. Translation: CASSYWTDNTEAFF.